The 32 T cell receptor beta chains below were found in one sample sequenced in a study of T cell repertoires in cytomegalovirus infection (dated by TCRdb to about 2019). These reads were obtained on an Illumina HiSeq 1500. TCRdb cleaned the public reads at Q25 with fastp, built clones with MiXCR and kept in-frame beta chains. A single entry per CDR3 protein holds the most common genes and DNA from its merged rows. The sample includes about 480,000 distinct CDR3 sequences, with about 33% observed a single time. 15% to 20% of the sample comes from the top ten. The antigens these receptors bind are not known. The treatment or condition label of this sample denotes: in vitro stimulation with specific CMV peptide epitopes to enrich CMV-specific T cells. The sequencing used cultured PBMCs, collected from culture after CMV antigen stimulation. These receptors originate from a human donor in good health (CMV status not recorded). Some clones in this sample may be carry-over from other donors' samples.

This chain connects TRBV7-6 to TRBJ2-7; D unresolved. The CDR3 contains 15 residues. V shed 5 bases and J shed 4 bases, with 18 bases lying between them. Germline loops: CDR1 SGHVS, CDR2 FNYEAQ. CDR3 residues: CASSTTDILWYEQYF. For the CDR3, the DNA is TGTGCCAGCAGCACTACGGATATCCTATGGTACGAGCAGTACTTC.

This clonotype was found a few times. J is TRBJ2-1 and V is TRBV11-2; 7 bases are shared with TRBD2. CDR1 SGHAT and CDR2 FQNNGV come from the germline V gene. The CDR3 spans 16 residues. V lost 1 base to trimming and J lost 2 bases; unmatched junction nucleotides: 5. The CDR3 loop is CASSLAGGSPYNEQFF. In nucleotides, the CDR3 is TGTGCCAGCAGCTTAGCGGGCGGGAGCCCCTACAATGAGCAGTTCTTC.

Many counts were recorded for this clonotype. The CDR3 protein is CASSFQIQNTEAFF. CDR3 nucleotide sequence: TGTGCCAGCAGCTTCCAAATCCAGAACACTGAAGCTTTCTTT. V usage is TRBV7-2 and J usage is TRBJ1-1; D gene uncertain. Looked up from germline, CDR1 is SGHTA and CDR2 is FQGNSA. The CDR3 contains 14 residues. Between the trimmed V and J ends, which lost 3 bases and 1 base, there was a span of 9 bases.

This clonotype was recorded a few times. The chain uses TRBV24-1 and TRBJ2-7; 12 bases align to TRBD1. This CDR3 spans 15 amino acids. The germline V gene encodes CDR1 KGHDR and CDR2 SFDVKD. Trimming removed 3 bases from V and 5 bases from J; junction bases left unmatched: 4. CDR3 residues: CATSDAGTGGHEQYF. The CDR3 coding sequence is TGTGCCACCAGTGATGCCGGGACAGGGGGCCACGAGCAGTACTTC.

This clonotype was picked up many times. The chain joins TRBV7-9 to TRBJ2-1; 9 bases line up with TRBD2. The V gene's germline CDR1 is SEHNR and CDR2 FQNEAQ (reference sequence). The CDR3 has 16 amino acids. V was pared by 2 bases and J by 7 bases, with 9 bases of the junction left unmatched. The CDR3 here is CASSLSSGNLWNEQFF. The CDR3 DNA sequence: TGTGCCAGCAGCTTATCTAGCGGGAACCTCTGGAATGAGCAGTTCTTC.

This clonotype has more than one count but fewer than ten. The chain recombines TRBV7-2 with TRBJ1-1; D call uncertain. There are 12 residues in the CDR3. Deletions cut 1 base from V and 11 bases from J, with 11 bases between. Germline V gene lookup returns CDR1 SGHTA and CDR2 FQGNSA. CDR3 DNA sequence: TGTGCCAGCAGCTTAGATAAGGGTCGGGCTTTCTTT. Protein: CASSLDKGRAFF.

This clonotype occurred many times. The rearrangement uses TRBV7-8 and TRBJ1-5; D may be TRBD1 (5 bases). The CDR3 has 15 amino acids. The V end lost 1 base, the J end lost 4 bases, and 11 bases lay between the germline ends. The germline CDR1 and CDR2 sequences are SGHVS and FQNEAQ. The CDR3 loop is CASSLVRVGNQPQHF. The CDR3 DNA reads as TGTGCCAGCAGCTTAGTCAGGGTCGGGAATCAGCCCCAGCATTTT.

This clonotype has only a few counts. The germline gene is not matched at one end of the junction; a read error may be the cause. This chain links TRBV28 with TRBJ2-7, with TRBD1 matching over 7 bases. Germline V CDR1 and CDR2: MDHEN, SYDVKM. This CDR3 contains 13 residues. This CDR3 is CASRRQGSHEQYF. The CDR3 DNA reads as TGTGCCAGCAGACGACAGGGCTCCCACGAGCAGTACTTC. The entire variable domain, with the rest obtained from reference TRBV28 and TRBJ2-7, is as follows: DVKVTQSSRYLVKRTGEKVFLECVQDMDHENMFWYRQDPGLGLRLIYFSYDVKMKEKGDIPEGYSVSREKKERFSLILESASTNQTSMYLCASRRQGSHEQYFGPGTRLTVT.

J is TRBJ2-1 and V is TRBV27; D not certain. CDR3 length: 15 residues. The V end was cut by 10 bases, the J end by 0 bases, with 16 bases between. The V gene's germline CDR1 is MNHEY and CDR2 SMNVEV (reference sequence). The CDR3 nucleotides read TGTGCCACCCAAAGGGAACAGAGCTCCTACAATGAGCAGTTCTTC. Translating it yields CATQREQSSYNEQFF.

This clonotype was detected only a few times. The genes are TRBV7-3 and TRBJ2-1; 9 bases map to TRBD2. There are 15 residues in the CDR3. Germline V gene lookup returns CDR1 SGHTA and CDR2 FQGTGA. The V and J ends lost 1 base and 7 bases, in that order; junction bases with no gene match: 5. CDR3 sequence (DNA): TGTGCCAGCAGCTTAAGCGGGAGGGCCTGGAATGAGCAGTTCTTC. Translating it yields CASSLSGRAWNEQFF.

Here the CDR3 reads CASSARQLSNYGYTF. The CDR3 DNA is TGTGCCAGCAGCGCTAGACAGCTTTCCAACTATGGCTACACCTTC. The chain joins TRBV7-2 to TRBJ1-2; D may be TRBD1 (5 bases). V was pared by 5 bases and J by 2 bases, with 15 bases between. The germline V gene encodes CDR1 SGHTA and CDR2 FQGNSA. This CDR3 contains 15 residues.

The rearrangement uses TRBV7-9 and TRBJ1-5; no clear D. Germline assignment: CDR1 SEHNR and CDR2 FQNEAQ (reference sequence). The V end lost 1 base, the J end lost 3 bases, and 7 bases lay between the germline ends. This CDR3 is 14 amino acids long. The CDR3 sequence is CASSLEHFNQPQHF. The CDR3 nucleotides read TGTGCCAGCAGCTTAGAACACTTCAATCAGCCCCAGCATTTT.

The genes are TRBV29-1 and TRBJ2-1; D could derive from TRBD1 or TRBD2 (6 bases each). CDR1 and CDR2 (germline): SQVTM, ANQGSEA. CDR3 size: 13 residues. V was clipped by 5 bases and J by 4 bases, with 12 bases between them. In nucleotides, the CDR3 is TGCAGCGTTCAAGTAGGGGGGTACAATGAGCAGTTCTTC. The encoded protein is CSVQVGGYNEQFF.

The rearrangement joins TRBV10-3 to TRBJ2-4; TRBD1 is a possible D gene (6 bases). The germline CDR1 and CDR2 sequences are ENHRY and SYGVKD. The CDR3 covers 14 residues. V lost 3 bases, J lost 8 bases, and 14 bases lay in between. The CDR3 nucleotides read TGTGCCATCAGTGAAGGGGGTTTAAGCGACATTCAGTACTTC. Its protein is CAISEGGLSDIQYF.

This clonotype was picked up a small number of times. The chain carries TRBV12-3 or TRBV12-4 and TRBJ2-2, with 7 bases that match TRBD2. The V and J ends lost 1 base and 3 bases, in that order; junction bases with no gene match: 5. The CDR3 loop spans 16 amino acids. This CDR3 is CASSLVSGWHTGELFF. For the CDR3, the DNA is TGTGCCAGCAGTTTAGTTAGCGGGTGGCACACCGGGGAGCTGTTTTTT.

This clonotype was seen only a few times. This rearrangement joins TRBV4-3 to TRBJ2-1, with D perhaps matching TRBD1 (6 bases). V was cut by 1 base and J by 7 bases, with 35 bases left in between. The germline V gene has CDR1 LGHNA and CDR2 YSLEER. The CDR3 is made up of 22 amino acids. The CDR3 bases are TGCGCCAGCAGCCAAGTGGGGACACCAGCTACGGGAATAGTACTATCGTGGAATGAGCAGTTCTTC. This gives the protein CASSQVGTPATGIVLSWNEQFF.

This clonotype occurred a few times. The rearrangement links TRBV28 to TRBJ2-7; 9 bases line up with TRBD1. The ends lost 4 bases at V and 4 bases at J; junction bases unmatched: 14. The CDR3 sequence is 17 residues long. The germline CDR1 and CDR2 sequences are MDHEN and SYDVKM. The CDR3: CASSYYLRTGEKYEQYF. CDR3 DNA: TGTGCCAGCAGTTACTATCTCCGGACAGGGGAAAAGTACGAGCAGTACTTC.

The rearrangement uses TRBV12-3 or TRBV12-4 and TRBJ2-5; D is uncertain. The V end lost 5 bases, the J end lost 9 bases, and 13 bases lay between the germline ends. This CDR3 has 12 residues. DNA of the CDR3: TGTGCCAGCAGTCTCACGCCGAGAGCCCAGTACTTC. It specifies CASSLTPRAQYF.

This clonotype was detected only a few times. The V gene is TRBV5-6, the J gene TRBJ2-3; tentatively, D is TRBD2 (6 bases). The CDR3 runs 16 residues. Germline values: CDR1 SGHDT, CDR2 YYEEEE. Trimming left V 1 base short and J 1 base short, with 13 bases between. This chain's CDR3 is CASSLRRGLGTDTQYF. The CDR3 DNA reads as TGTGCCAGCAGCTTGCGGAGGGGCCTGGGCACAGATACGCAGTATTTT.

This clonotype was found a few times. The chain recombines TRBV11-2 with TRBJ1-2; 8 bases align to TRBD1. Germline assignment: CDR1 SGHAT and CDR2 FQNNGV. The CDR3 is made up of 14 amino acids. The junction had 4 bases not matched to a gene; V was cut back by 1 base and J by 6 bases. Here the CDR3 reads CASSLVPGGDGYTF. The CDR3 nucleotides read TGTGCCAGCAGCTTAGTACCAGGGGGCGATGGCTACACCTTC.

In this sample, this clonotype turned up a few times. The genes are TRBV28 and TRBJ2-5, with 7 bases that match TRBD1. J lost 1 base, V lost 7 bases, and 9 bases had no gene match. The CDR3 totals 15 residues. Germline V lookup: CDR1 MDHEN, CDR2 SYDVKM. The DNA for the CDR3 is TGTGCCAGCACCAAGAGACAGGGCCTCCAAGAGACCCAGTACTTC. Protein: CASTKRQGLQETQYF. Based on the CDR3 plus reference TRBV28 and TRBJ2-5, the full variable domain is DVKVTQSSRYLVKRTGEKVFLECVQDMDHENMFWYRQDPGLGLRLIYFSYDVKMKEKGDIPEGYSVSREKKERFSLILESASTNQTSMYLCASTKRQGLQETQYFGPGTRLLVL.

This sequence joins TRBV6-6 and TRBJ2-3, with 8 bases identical to TRBD2. The junction had 6 bases not matched to a gene; V was cut back by 2 bases and J by 5 bases. CDR1 and CDR2 from the germline V gene are MNHNY and SVGAGI (reference sequence). The CDR3 extends over 15 amino acids. The CDR3 region has the DNA TGTGCCAGCAGTTACGGCTCGGGAGGGGTAGATACGCAGTATTTT. Protein sequence: CASSYGSGGVDTQYF.

The chain is built from TRBV4-1 and TRBJ2-1; TRBD2 agrees at 8 bases. In germline, CDR1 is MGHRA, CDR2 YSYEKL. After removal of 4 bases from V and 5 bases from J, the junction contained 13 bases not matched to a gene. The CDR3 is made up of 17 amino acids. CDR3 bases: TGCGCCAGCAGCCGTCTGCAGAGCGGGAGCCGCCACAATGAGCAGTTCTTC. Protein product: CASSRLQSGSRHNEQFF.

The J gene is TRBJ2-7, the V gene TRBV5-6; D perhaps matches TRBD2 (5 bases). The CDR3 runs 17 residues. Trimming removed 3 bases from V and 2 bases from J, with 21 bases in between. CDR1 is SGHDT and CDR2 is YYEEEE in the germline V gene. The CDR3 loop is CASSSPAQTTRPYEQYV. CDR3 nucleotides: TGTGCCAGCAGCTCCCCGGCCCAGACTACCCGACCCTACGAGCAGTACGTC.

The CDR3 is CASRHQGDTQYF. The CDR3 DNA sequence: TGTGCCAGCAGACACCAGGGGGATACGCAGTATTTT. The chain recombines TRBV6-1 with TRBJ2-3, with D perhaps matching TRBD1 (6 bases). CDR3 length: 12 residues. CDR1 is MNHNS, CDR2 SASEGT, per germline. V gave up 6 bases and J gave up 6 bases, with 10 bases separating them.

The table lists this clonotype with a few counts. This chain connects TRBV2 to TRBJ1-1, with 7 bases aligning to TRBD1. The CDR3 is 14 amino acids. J was trimmed by 0 bases and V by 5 bases; bases with no gene match: 3. The germline CDR1 and CDR2 sequences are SNHLY and FYNNEI. The CDR3 loop reads CASSRQGLNTEAFF. The CDR3 DNA is TGTGCCAGCAGTCGACAGGGATTGAACACTGAAGCTTTCTTT.

This clonotype was observed a handful of times. The rearrangement uses TRBV7-2 and TRBJ2-1; no definite D call. V lost 7 bases to trimming and J lost 14 bases, with 15 bases between them. Germline loops: CDR1 SGHTA, CDR2 FQGNSA. The CDR3 has 11 amino acids. Here the CDR3 DNA reads TGTGCCAGCACCCTGGGGTCGTCCGAGTTCTTC. This encodes CASTLGSSEFF.

This chain connects TRBV6-8 to TRBJ1-6; D is unresolved. Germline assignment: CDR1 MNHGY and CDR2 SAAAGT. The CDR3 loop spans 14 amino acids. Trimming cost V 6 bases and J 7 bases, with 13 bases left between them. The CDR3 protein is CASSEMGKNSPLHF. Written as DNA, the CDR3 is TGTGCCAGCAGCGAAATGGGGAAAAATTCACCCCTCCACTTT.

V usage is TRBV7-1 and J usage is TRBJ1-2, with D unclear. TRBV7-1 belongs to the ORF category, with a function that is uncertain. This CDR3 spans 12 amino acids. V was pared by 6 bases and J by 5 bases, with 10 bases between. In DNA, the CDR3 is TGTGCCAGCAGTCACGCTGAGTATGGCTACACCTTC. Its translation: CASSHAEYGYTF.

This clonotype was counted only a few times. This chain connects TRBV28 to TRBJ2-7; the match to TRBD2 covers 11 bases. CDR1 MDHEN and CDR2 SYDVKM come from the germline V gene. V shed 9 bases and J 1 base; nucleotides not matched to a gene: 8. This CDR3 is 15 amino acids long. CDR3 in DNA: TGTGCCAGTCCCCCTACTAGCGGGAGTTCCTACGAGCAGTACTTC. This sequence encodes CASPPTSGSSYEQYF.

This rearrangement joins TRBV11-3 to TRBJ1-4; 9 nucleotides agree with TRBD1. The CDR3 is made up of 15 amino acids. CDR1 is SGHNT and CDR2 is YENEEA in the germline V gene. The junction had 6 bases not matched to a gene; V was cut back by 5 bases and J by 5 bases. This CDR3 is CASSVSGTGNEKLFF. The CDR3 nucleotides read TGTGCCAGCAGCGTCTCCGGGACAGGGAATGAAAAACTGTTTTTT.

This clonotype was detected a few times. The chain employs TRBV28 and TRBJ1-2; 9 bases match TRBD1. Trimming at V came to 7 bases and at J to 6 bases, leaving 12 bases not matched to a gene. This CDR3 comprises 15 residues. Germline loops: CDR1 MDHEN, CDR2 SYDVKM. Here the CDR3 DNA reads TGTGCCAGCATCCATACCGGGACAGGGAATCATGGCTACACCTTC. It codes for CASIHTGTGNHGYTF.